The rows below give T cell receptor beta chains drawn from one sample of a study of cytomegalovirus exposure and HLA in healthy donors. TCRdb's table, derived via immunoSEQ multiplex PCR, lists solely in-frame clones and lacks some. Among 150,000 to 200,000 clones listed, 77% were seen once. The sample was PBMCs. These receptors originate from a woman in her thirties in good health and CMV-seronegative. Both conserved end residues are part of each CDR3. The size field is filled for only some rows; it gives once, few, many or a size class.

.	TRBV10-3	CAISGTGGGNTIYF
once	TRBV10-3	CAISGAGGTGELFF
.	TRBV9	CASSVGFALADTEQFF
once	TRBV7-2	CASSSGIGPYGYTF
.	TRBV7-8	CASSSPGYEQYF
once	TRBV4-1	CASSQGQGAVGYTF
once	TRBV13	CASSFSGYPYEQYF
.	TRBV27	CASSYGWGQGNYGYTF
once	TRBV5-1	CASSLVGGGDEKLFF
.	TRBV6-1	CASSSDRALGQLFF
.	TRBV5-4	CASSPFGDRNTEAFF
.	TRBV5-4	CASSPPRGIENEQFF